This TCR beta chain was found in a study of cytomegalovirus exposure and HLA in healthy donors. General study findings and limits: For presence/absence analyses, sequencing depth was assumed to be roughly uniform across donors. CMV serostatus was the sole immune exposure information available. Whilst most TCR sequences proved rare, a subset of public TCRs occurred across many donors.

The PCR contained 60 Vbeta and 13 Jbeta primers. The assay was immunoSEQ multiplex PCR, and TCRdb's table has in-frame clones only and misses some. The sample has about 130,000 clones; 70% are singletons. The V gene end was trimmed by 1 base and the J gene end by 2 bases; junction bases not matched to a gene: 3. The CDR3 length is 15 residues. Germline CDR1 SGHRS, CDR2 YFSETQ. A word on this clone: Antigen unknown.

Sequencing was performed on PBMCs. This chain links TRBV5-1 with TRBJ2-5, with TRBD1 matching 9 bases. The clonotype comes from an older woman in good health and CMV-seropositive. The CDR3 nucleotides read TGCGCCAGCAGCTTGTTAGGGACAGGGCAAGAGACCCAGTACTTC. The encoded protein is CASSLLGTGQETQYF. The variable domain in full, with the rest retrieved from reference TRBV5-1 and TRBJ2-5, is KAGVTQTPRYLIKTRGQQVTLSCSPISGHRSVSWYQQTPGQGLQFLFEYFSETQRNKGNFPGRFSGRQFSNSRSEMNVSTLELGDSALYLCASSLLGTGQETQYFGPGTRLLVL.